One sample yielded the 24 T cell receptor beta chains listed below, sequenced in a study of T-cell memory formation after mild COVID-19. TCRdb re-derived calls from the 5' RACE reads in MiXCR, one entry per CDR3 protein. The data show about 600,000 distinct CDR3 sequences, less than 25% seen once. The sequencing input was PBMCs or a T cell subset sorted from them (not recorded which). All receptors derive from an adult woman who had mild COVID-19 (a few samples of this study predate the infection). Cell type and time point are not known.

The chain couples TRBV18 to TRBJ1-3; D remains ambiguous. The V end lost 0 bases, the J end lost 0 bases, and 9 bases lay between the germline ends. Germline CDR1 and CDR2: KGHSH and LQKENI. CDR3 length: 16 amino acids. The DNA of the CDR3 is TGTGCCAGCTCACCACCGGTAAAGTCCTCTGGAAACACCATATATTTT. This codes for CASSPPVKSSGNTIYF.

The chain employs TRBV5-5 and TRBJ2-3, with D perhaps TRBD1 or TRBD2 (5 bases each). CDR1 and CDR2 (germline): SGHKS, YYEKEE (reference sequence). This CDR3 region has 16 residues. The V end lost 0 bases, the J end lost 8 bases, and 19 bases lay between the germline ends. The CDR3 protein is CASSLGQGEGRGTQYF. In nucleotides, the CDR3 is TGTGCCAGCAGCTTGGGGCAGGGAGAAGGCAGAGGTACGCAGTATTTT. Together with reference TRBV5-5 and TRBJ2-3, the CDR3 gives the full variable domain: DAGVTQSPTHLIKTRGQQVTLRCSPISGHKSVSWYQQVLGQGPQFIFQYYEKEERGRGNFPDRFSARQFPNYSSELNVNALLLGDSALYLCASSLGQGEGRGTQYFGPGTRLTVL.

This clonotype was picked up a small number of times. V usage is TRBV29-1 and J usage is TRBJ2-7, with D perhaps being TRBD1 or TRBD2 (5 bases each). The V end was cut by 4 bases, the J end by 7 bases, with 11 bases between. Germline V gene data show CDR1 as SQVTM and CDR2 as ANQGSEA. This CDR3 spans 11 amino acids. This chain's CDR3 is CSVVGAVEQYF. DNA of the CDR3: TGCAGCGTTGTCGGGGCAGTGGAGCAGTACTTC.

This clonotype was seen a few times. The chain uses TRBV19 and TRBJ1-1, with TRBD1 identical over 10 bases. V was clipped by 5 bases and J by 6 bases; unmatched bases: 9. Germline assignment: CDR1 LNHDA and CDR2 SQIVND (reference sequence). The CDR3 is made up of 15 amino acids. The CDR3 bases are TGTGCCAGTAGTCCAGGGACAGGGGATTTTTCTGAAGCTTTCTTT. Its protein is CASSPGTGDFSEAFF. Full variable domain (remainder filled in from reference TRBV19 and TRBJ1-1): DGGITQSPKYLFRKEGQNVTLSCEQNLNHDAMYWYRQDPGQGLRLIYYSQIVNDFQKGDIAEGYSVSREKKESFPLTVTSAQKNPTAFYLCASSPGTGDFSEAFFGQGTRLTVV.

The CDR3 is CASSPAGERVYNEQFF. The CDR3 nucleotides read TGTGCCAGCAGCCCTGCTGGAGAGCGGGTCTACAATGAGCAGTTCTTC. The chain links TRBV7-8 to TRBJ2-1, with D possibly being TRBD2 (6 bases). Germline-derived CDR1 and CDR2 are SGHVS and FQNEAQ. Trimming pared 5 bases from V and 3 bases from J, leaving 17 bases between. The CDR3 is 16 amino acids.

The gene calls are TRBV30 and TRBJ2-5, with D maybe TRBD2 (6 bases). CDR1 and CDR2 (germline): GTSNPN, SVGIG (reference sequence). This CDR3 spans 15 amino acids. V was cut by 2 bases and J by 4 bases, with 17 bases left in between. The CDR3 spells CAWSFKGPGRETQYF. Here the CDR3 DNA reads TGTGCCTGGAGTTTCAAAGGGCCCGGGAGAGAGACCCAGTACTTC.

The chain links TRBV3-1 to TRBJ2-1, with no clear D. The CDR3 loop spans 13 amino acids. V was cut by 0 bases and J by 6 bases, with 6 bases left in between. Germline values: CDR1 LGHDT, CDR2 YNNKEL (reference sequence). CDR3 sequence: CASSQESTNEQFF. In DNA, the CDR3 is TGTGCCAGCAGCCAAGAAAGTACCAATGAGCAGTTCTTC.

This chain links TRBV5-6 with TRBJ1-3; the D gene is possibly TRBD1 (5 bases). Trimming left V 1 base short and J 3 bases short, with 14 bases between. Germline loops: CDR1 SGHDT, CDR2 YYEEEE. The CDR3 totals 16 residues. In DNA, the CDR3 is TGTGCCAGCAGCTTGAGGGGCTCTTCCAGTGGAAACACCATATATTTT. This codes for CASSLRGSSSGNTIYF.

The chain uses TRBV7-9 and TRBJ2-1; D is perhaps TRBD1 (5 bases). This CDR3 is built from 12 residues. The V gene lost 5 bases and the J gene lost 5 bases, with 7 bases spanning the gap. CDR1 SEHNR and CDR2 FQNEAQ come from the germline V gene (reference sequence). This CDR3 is CASSRQNNEQFF. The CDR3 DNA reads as TGTGCCAGCAGCCGACAGAACAATGAGCAGTTCTTC.

Written as DNA, the CDR3 is TGTGCCAGCAGGCGACACACGGGACAGGGGGATGGAGATACGCAGTATTTT. Its translation is CASRRHTGQGDGDTQYF. This chain connects TRBV7-9 to TRBJ2-3; 11 nucleotides line up with TRBD1. V trimming: 6 bases; J trimming: 5 bases; junction bases outside the gene matches: 13. The CDR3 has 17 amino acids. Germline assignment: CDR1 SEHNR and CDR2 FQNEAQ (reference sequence).

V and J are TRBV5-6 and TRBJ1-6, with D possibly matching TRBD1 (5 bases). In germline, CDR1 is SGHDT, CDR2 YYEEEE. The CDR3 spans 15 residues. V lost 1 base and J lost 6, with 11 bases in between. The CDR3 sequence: CASSLFDSLNSPLHF. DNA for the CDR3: TGTGCCAGCAGCTTGTTTGACAGCCTTAATTCACCCCTCCACTTT.

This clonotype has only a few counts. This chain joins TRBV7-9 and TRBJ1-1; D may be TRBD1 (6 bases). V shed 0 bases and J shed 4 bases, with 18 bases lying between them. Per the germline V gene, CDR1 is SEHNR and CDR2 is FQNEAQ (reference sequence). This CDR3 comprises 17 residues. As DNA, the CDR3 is TGTGCCAGCAGCTTAGCCCTAAACGGGGGGCACGGCACTGAAGCTTTCTTT. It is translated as CASSLALNGGHGTEAFF.

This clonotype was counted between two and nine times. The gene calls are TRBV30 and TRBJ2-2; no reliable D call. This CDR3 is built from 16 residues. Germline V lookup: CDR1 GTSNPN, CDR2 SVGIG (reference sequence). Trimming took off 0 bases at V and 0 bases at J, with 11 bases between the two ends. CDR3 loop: CAWSVGYSTNTGELFF. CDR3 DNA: TGTGCCTGGAGTGTAGGCTACAGTACGAACACCGGGGAGCTGTTTTTT.

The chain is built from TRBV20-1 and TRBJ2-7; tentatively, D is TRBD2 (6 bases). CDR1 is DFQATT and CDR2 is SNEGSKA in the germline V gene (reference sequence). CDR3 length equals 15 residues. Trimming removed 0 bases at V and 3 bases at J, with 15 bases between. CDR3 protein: CSARDLYSGGYEQYF. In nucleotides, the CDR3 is TGCAGTGCTAGAGATCTATATAGCGGAGGCTACGAGCAGTACTTC.

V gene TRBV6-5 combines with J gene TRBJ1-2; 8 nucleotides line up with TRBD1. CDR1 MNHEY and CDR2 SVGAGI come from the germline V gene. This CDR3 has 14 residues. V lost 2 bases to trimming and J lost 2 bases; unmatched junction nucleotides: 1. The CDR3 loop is CASSYAGGNYGYTF. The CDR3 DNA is TGTGCCAGCAGTTACGCAGGGGGCAACTATGGCTACACCTTC.

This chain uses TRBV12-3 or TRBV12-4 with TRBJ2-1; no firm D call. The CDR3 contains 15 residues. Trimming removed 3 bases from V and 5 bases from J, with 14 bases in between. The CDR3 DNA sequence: TGTGCCAGCAGTTTCGGGTTAGGTGTCGACAATGAGCAGTTCTTC. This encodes CASSFGLGVDNEQFF.

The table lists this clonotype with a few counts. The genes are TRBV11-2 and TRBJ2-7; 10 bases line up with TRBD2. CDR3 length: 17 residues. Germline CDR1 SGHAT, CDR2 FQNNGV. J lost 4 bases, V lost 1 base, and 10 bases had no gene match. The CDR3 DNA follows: TGTGCCAGCAGCTTAGGGGGAGTAGCGGGAGGAGATTACGAGCAGTACTTC. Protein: CASSLGGVAGGDYEQYF.

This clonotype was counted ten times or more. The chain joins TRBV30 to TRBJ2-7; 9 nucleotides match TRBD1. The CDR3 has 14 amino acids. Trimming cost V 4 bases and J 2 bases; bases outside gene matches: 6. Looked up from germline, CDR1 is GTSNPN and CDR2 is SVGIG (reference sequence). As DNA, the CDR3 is TGTGCCTGGAAACCCGGGGACAGGGCCTACGAGCAGTACTTC. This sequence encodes CAWKPGDRAYEQYF.

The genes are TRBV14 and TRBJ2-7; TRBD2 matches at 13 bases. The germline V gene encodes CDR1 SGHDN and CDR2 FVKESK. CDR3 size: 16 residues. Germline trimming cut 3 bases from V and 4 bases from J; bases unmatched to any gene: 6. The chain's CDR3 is CASSHQEGLAGYEQYF. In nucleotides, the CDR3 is TGTGCCAGCAGCCATCAAGAGGGACTAGCGGGATACGAGCAGTACTTC. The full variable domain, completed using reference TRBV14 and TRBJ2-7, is EAGVTQFPSHSVIEKGQTVTLRCDPISGHDNLYWYRRVMGKEIKFLLHFVKESKQDESGMPNNRFLAERTGGTYSTLKVQPAELEDSGVYFCASSHQEGLAGYEQYFGPGTRLTVT.

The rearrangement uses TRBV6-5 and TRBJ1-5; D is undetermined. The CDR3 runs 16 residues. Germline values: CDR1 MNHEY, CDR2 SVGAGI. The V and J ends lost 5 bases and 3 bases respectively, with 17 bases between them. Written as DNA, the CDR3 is TGTGCCAGCAGTCCTAGGACTGAGGCGGACAATCAGCCCCAGCATTTT. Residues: CASSPRTEADNQPQHF.

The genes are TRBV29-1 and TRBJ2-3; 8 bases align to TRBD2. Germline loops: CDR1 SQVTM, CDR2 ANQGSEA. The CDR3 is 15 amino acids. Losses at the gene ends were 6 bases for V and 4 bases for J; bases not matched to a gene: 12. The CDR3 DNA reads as TGCAGCGTCCCCGGGCGGGAGGTGGGGCCAGATACGCAGTATTTT. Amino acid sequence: CSVPGREVGPDTQYF.

In DNA, the CDR3 is TGTGCCTGGAGTATAAGGACGTTCCCAGTCAACTATGGCTACACCTTC. Protein sequence: CAWSIRTFPVNYGYTF. V is TRBV30 and J is TRBJ1-2; D uncertain. Germline V gene sequence: CDR1 GTSNPN, CDR2 SVGIG (reference sequence). The CDR3 is made up of 16 amino acids. Trimming cost V 2 bases and J 2 bases, with 18 bases left between them.

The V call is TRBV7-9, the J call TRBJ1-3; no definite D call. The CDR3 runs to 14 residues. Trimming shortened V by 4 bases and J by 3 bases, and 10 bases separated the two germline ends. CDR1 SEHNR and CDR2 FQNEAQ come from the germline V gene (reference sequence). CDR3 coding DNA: TGTGCCAGCAGCTCTCCACGGCTTGGAAACACCATATATTTT. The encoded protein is CASSSPRLGNTIYF.

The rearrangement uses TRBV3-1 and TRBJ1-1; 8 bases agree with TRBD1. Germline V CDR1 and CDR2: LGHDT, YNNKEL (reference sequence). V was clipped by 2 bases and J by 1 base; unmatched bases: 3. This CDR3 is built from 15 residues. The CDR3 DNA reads TGTGCCAGCAGCCAATCGACAGGGGAGAACACTGAAGCTTTCTTT. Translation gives CASSQSTGENTEAFF. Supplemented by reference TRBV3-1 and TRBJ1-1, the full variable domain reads DTAVSQTPKYLVTQMGNDKSIKCEQNLGHDTMYWYKQDSKKFLKIMFSYNNKELIINETVPNRFSPKSPDKAHLNLHINSLELGDSAVYFCASSQSTGENTEAFFGQGTRLTVV.